This T cell receptor (beta chain) was found in a study of response to subunit inactivated influenza vaccine. MiXCR, applied by TCRdb to the RT-PCR reads, yields one record per CDR3 protein. This sample has over 800,000 distinct CDR3 sequences, with 21% found just once. This CDR3 is built from 15 residues. Trimming removed 6 bases from V and 6 bases from J; junction bases left unmatched: 14. The germline V gene has CDR1 DFQATT and CDR2 SNEGSKA (reference sequence). This receptor was identified in a middle-aged man who received an inactivated influenza vaccine. This chain uses TRBV20-1 with TRBJ1-2; 9 bases align to TRBD1. This sample comprised PBMCs from blood, obtained about 5 days after vaccination. The CDR3 nucleotides read TGCAGTGCCAATGATCCCGGGACAGGGTCCGATGGCTACACCTTC. Translated: CSANDPGTGSDGYTF.